The clone carrying this TCR beta chain came up a few times. Antigen unknown. CDR1 and CDR2 from the germline V gene are SGHRS and YFSETQ. The CDR3 sequence is 13 residues long. Trimming removed 4 bases from V and 2 bases from J, with 9 bases in between. The data belong to a study of early T cells in non-severe SARS-CoV-2 infection. At the level of the study: From unsorted whole blood, bulk RNA was sequenced, and the chains remained unpaired.

cDNA molecules, individually, were tagged with unique molecular identifiers. TCRdb itself ran the 5' RACE reads through MiXCR, one entry per CDR3 protein. The sample holds 35,000 to 45,000 distinct CDR3 sequences, 5% to 6.5% seen once. Study results and limitations: Clonotype matching in VDJdb favored anti-spike CD8 responses and did not capture private and CD4 specificities.

The TCR sequence derives from an adult who was a healthcare worker with PCR-confirmed SARS-CoV-2 infection or an uninfected control (not recorded which). The material was whole blood, obtained at baseline. The chain employs TRBV5-1 and TRBJ2-5, with D possibly matching TRBD2 (5 bases). The CDR3 region has the DNA TGCGCCAGCAGCGTCGGACTTCAAGAGACCCAGTACTTC. Translation: CASSVGLQETQYF. Looking up the rest from reference TRBV5-1 and TRBJ2-5 gives the full variable domain: KAGVTQTPRYLIKTRGQQVTLSCSPISGHRSVSWYQQTPGQGLQFLFEYFSETQRNKGNFPGRFSGRQFSNSRSEMNVSTLELGDSALYLCASSVGLQETQYFGPGTRLLVL.